A selection of T cell receptor beta chains follows, all from one sample in a study of blood T cell repertoires in COVID-19. Sequenced by immunoSEQ multiplex PCR; TCRdb stores in-frame clones only, minus some. The data contain fewer than 250,000 clones, roughly 85% of them singletons. What was sequenced was PBMCs or T cells enriched from blood (not recorded which). The receptors were gathered from a woman aged 45-65 years with acute COVID-19. Each CDR3 is given with its conserved first and last residue. Each record gives: clone size, V gene, J gene, D gene, CDR3 DNA, CDR3 protein. D genes are given only for firm matches. Clone size is given for some rows only: seen once, a few or many times, or a class if the clone is expanded.

NA	TRBV7-6	TRBJ2-2	NA	TGTGCCAGCAGCCCTAGCTCGGAAGCCGGGGAGCTGTTTTTT	CASSPSSEAGELFF
NA	TRBV5-6	TRBJ1-1	TRBD1	TGTGCCAGCAGCTTGACAGGGGGTTGGAACACTGAAGCTTTCTTT	CASSLTGGWNTEAFF
NA	TRBV13	TRBJ2-5	NA	TGTGCCAGCAGCCTCGGGGAGGAGACCCAGTACTTC	CASSLGEETQYF
NA	TRBV3-1/TRBV3-2	TRBJ1-1	NA	TGTGCCAGCAGCCCCGTACAGGGAGTCGCTGAAGCTTTCTTT	CASSPVQGVAEAFF
NA	TRBV27	TRBJ2-1	NA	TGTGCCAGCAGTTTGTGGCAGACCTACAATGAGCAGTTCTTC	CASSLWQTYNEQFF
NA	TRBV7-8	TRBJ1-1	TRBD1	TGTGCCAGCAGCTTAGGGACAGGAGGGGTTCACACTGAAGCTTTCTTT	CASSLGTGGVHTEAFF
NA	TRBV7-9	TRBJ1-2	TRBD1	TGTGCCAGCAGCCAGGGACAGGGTTTGGACTACACCTTC	CASSQGQGLDYTF
NA	TRBV7-8	TRBJ1-4	TRBD1	TGTGCCAGCAGCTTAAGACCCCTCCCGGGGACAGGGCTCGCAACTAATGAAAAACTGTTTTTT	CASSLRPLPGTGLATNEKLFF
once	TRBV28	TRBJ2-3	TRBD2	TGTGCCAGCAGTTTATTTCGACGTCGGACTAGCGGGGGACCCACAGATACGCAGTATTTT	CASSLFRRRTSGGPTDTQYF
NA	TRBV11-2	TRBJ2-5	NA	TGTGCCAGCAGCCGGGGACTTCAAGAGACCCAGTACTTC	CASSRGLQETQYF
NA	TRBV11-2	TRBJ2-7	TRBD2	TGTGCCAGCAGCTTAATAGGGAGGGACGAGCAGTACTTC	CASSLIGRDEQYF
NA	TRBV15	TRBJ1-3	NA	TGTGCCACCAGCTCGAAGGGGGGGGAAGGTCTTCTATTAAACACCATATATTTT	CATSSKGGEGLLLNTIYF
NA	TRBV9	TRBJ2-1	TRBD2	TGTGCCAGCAGCCTTCGACTAGCGGGGGCAGGAGGCGAGCAGTTCTTC	CASSLRLAGAGGEQFF
NA	TRBV5-1	TRBJ2-1	TRBD1	TGCGCCAGCAGCCTGGGACAGGCTTACAATGAGCAGTTCTTC	CASSLGQAYNEQFF
NA	TRBV19	TRBJ1-1	NA	TGTGCCAGTAGTATCTTCAGAGGTCGGAATGAAGCTTTCTTT	CASSIFRGRNEAFF
NA	TRBV11-2	TRBJ1-2	TRBD1	TGTGCCAGCAGCTTATCCGGGACAGGGAACAACTATGGCTACACCTTC	CASSLSGTGNNYGYTF
NA	TRBV5-1	TRBJ1-4	TRBD1	TGCGCCAGCAGCCCTGGACAGGGGGCAACTAATGAAAAACTGTTTTTT	CASSPGQGATNEKLFF
NA	TRBV9	TRBJ2-3	NA	TGTGCCAGCAACCCTGGCGGCAGGGAAACAGATACGCAGTATTTT	CASNPGGRETDTQYF
once	TRBV19	TRBJ1-5	NA	TGTGCCAGTAGTATACGTGGAGAGAATCAGCCCCAGCATTTT	CASSIRGENQPQHF
NA	TRBV6-5	TRBJ1-4	NA	TGTGCCAGCAGTTATGGAGGGATGGGAGAAAAACTGTTTTTT	CASSYGGMGEKLFF
NA	TRBV5-6	TRBJ2-7	NA	TGTGCCAGCAGCTTGGGACAGGAACTCTACGAGCAGTACTTC	CASSLGQELYEQYF
once	TRBV29-1	TRBJ1-1	NA	TGCAGCGTAACCGCCGAACGGGGGTGGAACACTGAAGCTTTCTTT	CSVTAERGWNTEAFF
once	TRBV4-3	TRBJ1-1	NA	TGCGCCAGCAGCCGGGACTTTGCCTCTGAAGCTTTCTTT	CASSRDFASEAFF
NA	TRBV18	TRBJ1-1	NA	TGTGCCAGCTCACCGAATAGGATCCAGGGGAACACTGAAGCTTTCTTT	CASSPNRIQGNTEAFF
few	TRBV3-1/TRBV3-2	TRBJ2-6	TRBD1	TGTGCCAGCAGCCAAGGGCCGAGGACAGGGATTCTTCTCGGGGCCAACGTCCTGACTTTC	CASSQGPRTGILLGANVLTF
NA	TRBV18	TRBJ1-4	NA	TGTGCCAGCTCACCAGGGGCGGCTAATGAAAAACTGTTTTTT	CASSPGAANEKLFF
once	TRBV18	TRBJ1-1	TRBD1	TGTGCCAGCTCTCGAGGGGACAGGAGGGAAGCTTTCTTT	CASSRGDRREAFF
NA	TRBV5-6	TRBJ1-4	NA	TGTGCCAGCAGCTTGGGGGGCGCGGATGAAAAACTGTTTTTT	CASSLGGADEKLFF
NA	TRBV10-3	TRBJ1-3	NA	TGTGCCATCAGCGGGGGGGGGAACCCTGGAAACACCATATATTTT	CAISGGGNPGNTIYF
once	TRBV13	TRBJ2-3	TRBD1	TGTGCCAGCAGCCGGGACAGACGAAGCACAGATACGCAGTATTTT	CASSRDRRSTDTQYF
NA	TRBV3-1/TRBV3-2	TRBJ1-1	NA	TGTGCCAGCAGCCGACAGACGAACACTGAAGCTTTCTTT	CASSRQTNTEAFF
NA	TRBV6-4	TRBJ2-1	NA	TGTGCCAGCAGTGACGAATTTTCGGGAAGTGAGCAGTTCTTC	CASSDEFSGSEQFF
NA	TRBV23-1	TRBJ1-2	NA	TGCGCCAGCAACGGAGGGACCAACTATGGCTACACCTTC	CASNGGTNYGYTF
few	TRBV19	TRBJ1-5	TRBD1	TGTGCCAGTAGTACAACCAGGACAGGGAAATCTAGCAATCAGCCCCAGCATTTT	CASSTTRTGKSSNQPQHF
NA	TRBV3-1/TRBV3-2	TRBJ1-5	TRBD1	TGTGCCAGCAGTCTCAGGGGGCAGCCCCAGCATTTT	CASSLRGQPQHF
NA	TRBV7-9	TRBJ2-7	TRBD2	TGTGCCAGCAGCTTTCCCAGCGGGGGGCCGAACTCCTACGAGCAGTACTTC	CASSFPSGGPNSYEQYF
NA	TRBV19	TRBJ2-3	TRBD2	TGTGCCAGTAGACCCGGACTAGCGCGCACAGATACGCAGTATTTT	CASRPGLARTDTQYF
NA	TRBV9	TRBJ1-2	TRBD1	TGTGCCAGCAGCGCACCGGGACAGCCTCACTATGGCTACACCTTC	CASSAPGQPHYGYTF
NA	TRBV6-1	TRBJ1-5	NA	TGTGCCAGCAGTGCCCAGAACAGGGTACAGGGCCAGCCCCAGCATTTT	CASSAQNRVQGQPQHF
NA	TRBV2	TRBJ1-2	NA	TGTGCCAGCAGGCGAGAGGGATTGGATAACTATGGCTACACCTTC	CASRREGLDNYGYTF
NA	TRBV6-1	TRBJ2-1	NA	TGTGCCAGCAGTGAGGACAGACTTACGGATGAGCAGTTCTTC	CASSEDRLTDEQFF
NA	TRBV5-1	TRBJ1-5	TRBD1	TGCGCCAGCAGCTTGACAGGGGCCGGGGATAGCAATCAGCCCCAGCATTTT	CASSLTGAGDSNQPQHF
NA	TRBV7-9	TRBJ1-2	NA	TGTGCCCTCTTCGCGCAGGGAGGATCTTATGGCTACACCTTC	CALFAQGGSYGYTF
NA	TRBV10-2	TRBJ2-2	TRBD1	TGCGCCAGCAGTGACATTGGGACAGGGGGATGGAACACCGGGGAGCTGTTTTTT	CASSDIGTGGWNTGELFF
NA	TRBV2	TRBJ2-5	TRBD2	TGTGCCAGCAGCCCATTACTAGCGGGGTACAAGGAGACCCAGTACTTC	CASSPLLAGYKETQYF
NA	TRBV4-3	TRBJ1-5	NA	TGCGCCAGCAGCCAAGATCGGGCGGGGGCTCTCCAGCCCCAGCATTTT	CASSQDRAGALQPQHF
NA	TRBV29-1	TRBJ2-3	NA	TGCAGCGTTCCCCAGGGGTACACAGATACGCAGTATTTT	CSVPQGYTDTQYF
NA	TRBV30	TRBJ1-5	TRBD1	TGTGCCTGGAGTACTCTCAGGGGGCGCGGACAGCCCCAGCATTTT	CAWSTLRGRGQPQHF
NA	TRBV14	TRBJ1-2	NA	TGTGCCAGCAGCCGGCAGGGGTTTGAAGGCTACACCTTC	CASSRQGFEGYTF
NA	TRBV19	TRBJ1-1	NA	TGTGCCAGTAGGCACTTCAGGGCGATCACTGAAGCTTTCTTT	CASRHFRAITEAFF
NA	TRBV11-2	TRBJ1-2	NA	TGTGCCAGCAGCCCCCAAGGTGGCAGGGCCTATGGCTACACCTTC	CASSPQGGRAYGYTF
NA	TRBV7-2	TRBJ1-3	NA	TGTGCCAGCAGCCCCCTCTCTGGAAACACCATATATTTT	CASSPLSGNTIYF
NA	TRBV18	TRBJ2-7	TRBD2	TGTGCCAGCTCATCAACTAGCGGGGATAACGAGCAGTACTTC	CASSSTSGDNEQYF
NA	TRBV3-1/TRBV3-2	TRBJ1-1	NA	TGTGCCAGCAGCCAAACTACTAACACTGAAGCTTTCTTT	CASSQTTNTEAFF
NA	TRBV27	TRBJ2-7	NA	TGTGCCAGCAGTTCACAGGGCCGGGGACCCTACGAGCAGTACTTC	CASSSQGRGPYEQYF
NA	TRBV14	TRBJ1-2	NA	TGTGCCAGCAGCCCCTTGGGCCCCCGGGACTACACCTTC	CASSPLGPRDYTF
NA	TRBV7-8	TRBJ2-7	TRBD1	TGTGCCAGCAGCCCCTCGAAGGGACAGGGGTCCTCCTACGAGCAGTACTTC	CASSPSKGQGSSYEQYF
NA	TRBV5-6	TRBJ1-6	NA	TGTGCCAGCAGCTTGGCGGGAAACTCACCCCTCCACTTT	CASSLAGNSPLHF
NA	TRBV30	TRBJ2-1	TRBD1	TGTGCCTGGAGTAACAGGGGGCAAGAGCAGTTCTTC	CAWSNRGQEQFF
NA	TRBV7-3	TRBJ2-5	NA	TGTGCCAGCAGCGCTGAGGGGGAGGAGACCCAGTACTTC	CASSAEGEETQYF